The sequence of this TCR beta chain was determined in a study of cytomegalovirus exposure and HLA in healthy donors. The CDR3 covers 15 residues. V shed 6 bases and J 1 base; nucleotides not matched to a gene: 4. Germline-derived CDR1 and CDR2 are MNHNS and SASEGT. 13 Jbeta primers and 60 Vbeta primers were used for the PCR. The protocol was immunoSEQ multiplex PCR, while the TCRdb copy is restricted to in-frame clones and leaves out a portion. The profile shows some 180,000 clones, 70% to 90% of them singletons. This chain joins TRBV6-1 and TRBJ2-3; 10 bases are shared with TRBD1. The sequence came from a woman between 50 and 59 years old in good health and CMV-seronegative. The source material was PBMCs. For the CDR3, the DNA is TGTGCCAGCAGGTTAGACAGGGGGCGCACAGATACGCAGTATTTT. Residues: CASRLDRGRTDTQYF.